This TCR beta chain came from a study of cytomegalovirus exposure and HLA in healthy donors. Study conclusions and caveats: Most sequenced TCRs were rare (though some public TCRs occurred in many donors). The investigators catalogued about 170 TCR beta chains as cytomegalovirus-associated. One later analysis, an examination of the 120 validation repertoires, found that first-cohort TCR clusters tended to co-occur in them.

These donors were members of the 120-subject validation cohort, a group separate from the approximately 700-subject first cohort. The CDR3 runs to 15 residues. Worth noting for this clone: Its antigen is not identified.

Only in-frame clones appear in the TCRdb table, and some are missing; sequencing was by immunoSEQ multiplex PCR. This sample has 150,000 to 250,000 clones; around 83% occur once, and the top ten carry 10% to 15%. The receptor was isolated from a woman aged 25 to 39 in good health and CMV-seropositive. Sequencing was performed on PBMCs. The rearrangement links TRBV1 to TRBJ2-3; TRBD2 reflects the table's D call only, with no check against the DNA. TRBV1 is a documented pseudogene. This chain's CDR3 is CTSSRRLAGPDTQYF. CDR3 nucleotides: TGCACCAGCAGCCGTCGACTAGCGGGACCAGATACGCAGTATTTT.